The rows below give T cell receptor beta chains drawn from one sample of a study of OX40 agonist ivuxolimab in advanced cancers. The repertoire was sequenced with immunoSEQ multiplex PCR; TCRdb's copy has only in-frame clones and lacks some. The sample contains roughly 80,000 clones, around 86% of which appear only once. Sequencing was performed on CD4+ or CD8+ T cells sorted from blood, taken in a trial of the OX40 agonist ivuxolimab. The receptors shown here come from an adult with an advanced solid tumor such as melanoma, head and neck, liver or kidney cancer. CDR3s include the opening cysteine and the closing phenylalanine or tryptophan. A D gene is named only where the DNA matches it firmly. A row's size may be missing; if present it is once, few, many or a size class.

CSVKGWERTEAFF,TGCAGCGTTAAGGGTTGGGAGCGCACTGAAGCTTTCTTT,TRBJ1-1,-,TRBV29-1,-
CASSLPSLGRYNEQFF,TGTGCCAGCAGCTTACCCTCTTTGGGGCGATACAATGAGCAGTTCTTC,TRBJ2-1,-,TRBV7-9,-
CSVEEGGKTQYF,TGCAGCGTTGAAGAGGGCGGGAAGACCCAGTACTTC,TRBJ2-5,-,TRBV29-1,-
CASSPLRGRRTEAFF,TGTGCCAGCAGCCCTCTGAGGGGACGGCGAACTGAAGCTTTCTTT,TRBJ1-1,-,TRBV6-5,-
CASSENFHEQFF,TGTGCCAGCAGTGAAAATTTCCATGAGCAGTTCTTC,TRBJ2-1,once,TRBV2,-
CASSLDSNNEKLFF,TGTGCCAGCAGCTTGGACAGCAATAATGAAAAACTGTTTTTT,TRBJ1-4,-,TRBV7-3,-
CATSGGNTEAFF,TGTGCCACCTCGGGCGGGAACACTGAAGCTTTCTTT,TRBJ1-1,-,TRBV6-6,-
CASSPELDLFSEQFF,TGTGCCAGCAGCCCGGAACTAGACCTGTTTTCCGAGCAGTTCTTC,TRBJ2-1,-,TRBV5-4,-
CASSPRGAANTGELFF,TGTGCCAGCAGCCCCCGGGGAGCCGCGAACACCGGGGAGCTGTTTTTT,TRBJ2-2,few,TRBV11-2,-
CASSRLGGETQYF,TGTGCCAGCAGCCGACTGGGGGGAGAGACCCAGTACTTC,TRBJ2-5,-,TRBV5-5,-
CASSRGQGSAFF,TGTGCCAGCAGCCGAGGACAGGGGAGTGCTTTCTTT,TRBJ1-1,-,TRBV6-5,TRBD1
CASSGGTGYSGANVLTF,TGTGCCAGCAGTGGGGGGACAGGCTACTCTGGGGCCAACGTCCTGACTTTC,TRBJ2-6,-,TRBV28,TRBD1
CASSPRGGGEGYTF,TGTGCCAGCAGCCCCCGGGGAGGGGGCGAAGGCTACACCTTC,TRBJ1-2,-,TRBV7-3,TRBD1
CASSPQESEAFF,TGTGCCAGCAGCCCACAGGAGTCTGAAGCTTTCTTT,TRBJ1-1,-,TRBV11-2,-
CASSMLLAGGLLEQYF,TGTGCCAGTAGTATGTTACTAGCGGGAGGTCTGCTTGAGCAGTACTTC,TRBJ2-7,-,TRBV19,TRBD2
CAWSGGASGRAKQETQYF,TGTGCCTGGAGTGGGGGGGCTAGCGGGAGGGCCAAACAAGAGACCCAGTACTTC,TRBJ2-5,-,TRBV30,TRBD2
CASSDPRSPLHF,TGTGCCAGCAGTGATCCCAGGTCACCCCTCCACTTT,TRBJ1-6,-,TRBV6-5,-